Only a few counts were recorded for the clone carrying this TCR beta chain. This record comes from a study of early T cells in non-severe SARS-CoV-2 infection. In TCRdb, the 5' RACE reads were re-called with MiXCR into one record per CDR3 protein. The table includes tens of thousands of distinct CDR3 sequences, roughly 11% detected once. The CDR3 covers 13 residues. Germline values: CDR1 DFQATT, CDR2 SNEGSKA (reference sequence). V was trimmed by 5 bases and J by 6 bases, leaving 15 bases between them. The J gene is TRBJ2-3, the V gene TRBV20-1; no clear D. Sequenced material: whole blood. The clonotype was recovered from an adult who was a healthcare worker with PCR-confirmed SARS-CoV-2 infection or an uninfected control (not recorded which). This chain's CDR3 is CSAGPIGLDTQYF. CDR3 in DNA: TGCAGTGCTGGCCCAATAGGGTTGGATACGCAGTATTTT.